This TCR beta chain was sequenced during a study of blood T cell repertoires in COVID-19. Study context: Both acute and convalescent COVID-19 samples were obtained from the United States, Italy and Spain. T cells, B-cell-depleted T cells, or PBMCs supplied cDNA or gDNA.

Germline values: CDR1 MNHNS, CDR2 SASEGT. The CDR3 runs 13 residues. V was clipped by 3 bases and J by 4 bases, with 9 bases between them. Authors' methods: From reference gene primer amplification, estimates of nucleated cell counts were derived. Profiling relied on immunoSEQ multiplex PCR, and the TCRdb table lists in-frame clones only, not all of them. The D gene and trimming were derived from the DNA, and the V and J assignments and clone size from that table. Of 200,000 to 250,000 clones in the sample, about 88% are singletons; the top ten hold around 1.6%. This sequence originates from a man in his 70s with acute or convalescent COVID-19. This rearrangement joins TRBV6-1 to TRBJ2-5; a possible D gene is TRBD2 (6 bases). The material sequenced was peripheral blood. The CDR3 spells CASSDLGRETQYF. CDR3 DNA: TGTGCCAGCAGTGACCTCGGGAGAGAGACCCAGTACTTC.